These 26 T cell receptor beta chains were all obtained from the same sample, sequenced in a study of T cell repertoires in cytomegalovirus infection. Using its own MiXCR run on the reads, TCRdb lists one record per CDR3 protein. Here the sample spans 800,000 to 950,000 distinct CDR3 sequences, 32% being singletons. For these TCRs, the target antigens are not known. Sequences were derived from cultured CD8+ T cells from PBMCs, sampled from culture after CMV antigen stimulation. Every receptor here comes from a human donor in good health (CMV status not recorded). Some clones in this sample may be carry-over from other donors' samples.

This clonotype came up a few times. The V gene is TRBV27, the J gene TRBJ1-1, with D hard to call. Germline assignment: CDR1 MNHEY and CDR2 SMNVEV (reference sequence). The CDR3 consists of 17 residues. V was cut by 2 bases and J by 4 bases, with 20 bases left in between. In DNA, the CDR3 is TGTGCCAGCAGTTTAATTGGGAGAGGGAGTTGGGGCACTGAAGCTTTCTTT. Amino acid sequence: CASSLIGRGSWGTEAFF.

As for this clonotype: One base away lies a much larger clone, so this may be a sequencing read error. The chain has TRBV12-3 or TRBV12-4 and TRBJ2-3; 7 nucleotides match TRBD2. J lost 1 base, V lost 3 bases, and 7 bases had no gene match. The CDR3 loop spans 16 amino acids. The CDR3 sequence: CASSFFRGLRTDTQYF. CDR3 nucleotide sequence: TGTGCCAGCAGTTTTTTTAGGGGACTACGCACAGATACGCAGTATTTT.

This rearrangement joins TRBV2 to TRBJ1-1; weak D call: TRBD1 (5 bases). CDR3 length equals 13 residues. CDR1 and CDR2 (germline): SNHLY, FYNNEI. Trimming took 2 bases from V and 3 from J, leaving 7 bases between them. CDR3 protein: CASSEIGDTEAFF. The CDR3 nucleotides read TGTGCCAGCAGTGAAATAGGGGACACTGAAGCTTTCTTT.

The count of this clonotype is one. This sequence joins TRBV6-5 and TRBJ2-7; D is possibly TRBD2 (6 bases). Looked up from germline, CDR1 is MNHEY and CDR2 is SVGAGI. The CDR3 totals 14 residues. Trimming removed 2 bases at V and 3 bases at J, with 11 bases between. The CDR3 sequence: CASSYTSLNYEQYF. Written as DNA, the CDR3 is TGTGCCAGCAGTTACACTAGCTTGAACTACGAGCAGTACTTC.

The chain employs TRBV27 and TRBJ2-7, with 8 bases matching TRBD2. V was pared by 7 bases and J by 3 bases, with 5 bases of the junction left unmatched. In germline, CDR1 is MNHEY, CDR2 SMNVEV (reference sequence). The CDR3 contains 13 residues. CDR3 region: CASTITSGYEQYF. The CDR3 DNA sequence: TGTGCCAGCACCATTACTAGCGGCTACGAGCAGTACTTC.

The table lists this clonotype with a few counts. Here the CDR3 reads CASSIRRGPQPRDGYTF. For the CDR3, the DNA is TGTGCCAGTAGTATACGAAGGGGACCCCAACCCCGGGACGGCTACACCTTC. The chain recombines TRBV19 with TRBJ1-2, with a possible D match to TRBD1 (5 bases). The CDR3 covers 17 residues. Germline V gives CDR1 LNHDA, CDR2 SQIVND (reference sequence). The germline V and J ends were trimmed by 2 bases and 8 bases, with 24 bases remaining between them.

This clonotype was picked up one time. The germline gene is not matched at one end of the junction; a read error may be the cause. This chain connects TRBV27 to TRBJ1-6; 9 nucleotides match TRBD1. The CDR3 is 14 amino acids. Germline V gives CDR1 MNHEY, CDR2 SMNVEV (reference sequence). The CDR3 here is CANSFGTGFSPLHF. The CDR3 DNA is TGTGCCAACAGTTTCGGGACAGGGTTTTCACCCCTCCACTTT.

J is TRBJ2-7 and V is TRBV12-3 or TRBV12-4; 11 bases align to TRBD1. This CDR3 region has 18 residues. J lost 1 base, V lost 3 bases, and 11 bases had no gene match. The CDR3 here is CASSFSTSGTGGSYEQYF. DNA of the CDR3: TGTGCCAGCAGTTTCTCCACTTCCGGGACAGGGGGTTCCTACGAGCAGTACTTC.

This clonotype is a singleton in its sample. The chain has TRBV9 and TRBJ1-1, with a tentative D call TRBD1 (5 bases). CDR3 length: 14 amino acids. Germline V lookup: CDR1 SGDLS, CDR2 YYNGEE. Trimming cost V 1 base and J 7 bases, with 14 bases left between them. For the CDR3, the DNA is TGTGCCAGCAGCGTACGAGGGGAGGAAAGTGAAGCTTTCTTT. Translated, it gives CASSVRGEESEAFF.

This clonotype appeared a few times. The chain combines TRBV4-1 with TRBJ1-2; 8 bases fit TRBD1. Germline assignment: CDR1 MGHRA and CDR2 YSYEKL. CDR3 length: 14 residues. Trimming took 4 bases from V and 2 from J; bases not matched to a gene: 3. The chain's CDR3 is CASSPNRGNYGYTF. In DNA form, the CDR3 reads TGCGCCAGCAGCCCAAACAGGGGGAACTATGGCTACACCTTC.

Comment on this clonotype: The CDR3 end shows no conserved phenylalanine or tryptophan, and so a read error is likely. The chain has TRBV7-4 and TRBJ1-2, with D possibly matching TRBD1 (5 bases). CDR1 and CDR2 (germline): SGHVT, SQSDAQ. Trimming left V 8 bases short and J 4 bases short, with 11 bases between. CDR3 length: 12 amino acids. The CDR3 DNA is TGTGCCAGCGCCGGGGCGGTCTATGGCTACACCTTA. Its protein product is CASAGAVYGYTL.

With regard to this clonotype: A much bigger clone sits one base away, suggesting this may be a read error. The J gene is TRBJ2-2, the V gene TRBV7-6; no firm D call. CDR3 length: 18 amino acids. Germline values: CDR1 SGHVS, CDR2 FNYEAQ. The V and J ends lost 2 bases and 1 base respectively, with 17 bases between them. In DNA, the CDR3 is TGTGCCAGCAGCTTATCGCATTTGGGGTCCCAGAACACCGGGGAGCTGTTTTTT. It codes for CASSLSHLGSQNTGELFF.

Many counts were recorded for this clonotype. The chain employs TRBV7-2 and TRBJ1-2, with 9 bases identical to TRBD1. J lost 6 bases, V lost 4 bases, and 15 bases had no gene match. This CDR3 spans 17 amino acids. Germline V gene data show CDR1 as SGHTA and CDR2 as FQGNSA. This chain's CDR3 is CASSYLHRGQGANGYTF. The CDR3 DNA sequence: TGTGCCAGCAGCTACTTACACAGGGGGCAAGGGGCCAATGGCTACACCTTC.

This clonotype was seen repeatedly, ten times or more. V usage is TRBV9 and J usage is TRBJ1-1; D remains unclear. The ends were cut back, 2 bases at V and 0 bases at J, with 8 bases in the middle. There are 14 residues in the CDR3. Germline V gene lookup returns CDR1 SGDLS and CDR2 YYNGEE. This chain's CDR3 is CASSVGSMNTEAFF. In nucleotides, the CDR3 is TGTGCCAGCAGCGTCGGGAGTATGAACACTGAAGCTTTCTTT.

This clonotype was picked up a small number of times. The gene calls are TRBV6-5 and TRBJ2-5, with 11 nucleotides matching TRBD2. Germline assignment: CDR1 MNHEY and CDR2 SVGAGI. The J segment lost 1 base and the V segment lost 6 bases, leaving 25 bases of the junction unmatched. This CDR3 comprises 22 residues. CDR3 amino acids: CASRYGVRGKNPSGGSQETQYF. DNA for the CDR3: TGTGCCAGCAGATACGGGGTCCGGGGGAAGAACCCTAGCGGGGGGTCCCAAGAGACCCAGTACTTC.

The chain employs TRBV5-4 and TRBJ1-2; 9 bases match TRBD1. V was pared by 2 bases and J by 4 bases, with 6 bases of the junction left unmatched. From germline, CDR1 is SGHNT and CDR2 YYREEE (reference sequence). The CDR3 runs 15 residues. CDR3 bases: TGTGCCAGCAGCTTAGACCCGACAGGGGGCTATGGCTACACCTTC. It specifies CASSLDPTGGYGYTF.

This clonotype has ten or more counts. The chain carries TRBV2 and TRBJ2-7; D gene unclear. The ends were cut back, 4 bases at V and 4 bases at J, with 5 bases in the middle. The V gene's germline CDR1 is SNHLY and CDR2 FYNNEI. The CDR3 totals 11 residues. This CDR3 is CASSGAYEQYF. The CDR3 bases are TGTGCCAGCAGTGGGGCATACGAGCAGTACTTC.

The rearrangement links TRBV11-2 to TRBJ2-1, with 7 bases identical to TRBD2. The CDR3 is 19 amino acids. With 1 base clipped from V and 3 bases from J, the junction kept 15 bases outside the gene matches. CDR1 SGHAT and CDR2 FQNNGV come from the germline V gene. The DNA of the CDR3 is TGTGCCAGCAGCTTAGCCTTAGTTTTGTGGGGGGGAGGCTACAATGAGCAGTTCTTC. It yields the protein CASSLALVLWGGGYNEQFF.

The chain combines TRBV6-6 with TRBJ1-1; maybe TRBD1 (6 bases). V lost 8 bases and J 3 bases, leaving 19 bases between the germline ends. Germline CDR1 reads MNHNY; CDR2 reads SVGAGI (reference sequence). The CDR3 has 15 residues. The CDR3: CASRVPGEEYTEAFF. The CDR3 DNA follows: TGTGCCAGCCGAGTCCCAGGGGAGGAGTACACTGAAGCTTTCTTT.

As for this clonotype: Germline and junction disagree at one end, which may indicate a read error. The chain carries TRBV4-1 and TRBJ2-1; D possibly corresponds to TRBD1 (5 bases). Germline CDR1 and CDR2: MGHRA and YSYEKL. This CDR3 has 11 residues. The CDR3 coding sequence is TGCGCCAGCCGCCAGGGTGTTTGGCAGTTCTTC. It specifies CASRQGVWQFF.

This clonotype was picked up many times. This rearrangement joins TRBV6-5 to TRBJ2-3, with 9 positions matching TRBD1. The CDR3 runs to 19 residues. Germline CDR1 reads MNHEY; CDR2 reads SVGAGI. Germline trimming cut 0 bases from V and 2 bases from J; bases unmatched to any gene: 12. The DNA for the CDR3 is TGTGCCAGCAGTTACTCGACGTCGGGGACAGGGCCGAACACAGATACGCAGTATTTT. Its protein product is CASSYSTSGTGPNTDTQYF.

V usage is TRBV6-6 and J usage is TRBJ2-1, with unresolved D. The CDR3 covers 15 residues. Trimming pared 2 bases from V and 0 bases from J, leaving 8 bases between. The germline gives CDR1 MNHNY, CDR2 SVGAGI (reference sequence). CDR3 nucleotides: TGTGCCAGCAGTTACACACCTAGCTCCTACAATGAGCAGTTCTTC. It is translated as CASSYTPSSYNEQFF.

V gene TRBV27 combines with J gene TRBJ2-1; D gene unclear. Looked up from germline, CDR1 is MNHEY and CDR2 is SMNVEV (reference sequence). The CDR3 has 16 amino acids. V was cut by 4 bases and J by 0 bases, with 13 bases left in between. CDR3 in DNA: TGTGCCAGCAGTTCCACTCCGGTCAGCTCCTACAATGAGCAGTTCTTC. The encoded protein is CASSSTPVSSYNEQFF.

The CDR3 region is CASSGPPADKVRGVWGYTF. The CDR3 coding sequence is TGTGCCAGCAGTGGCCCCCCCGCTGACAAAGTCAGGGGGGTTTGGGGCTACACCTTC. The chain carries TRBV6-1 and TRBJ1-2; TRBD1 agrees at 7 bases. In germline, CDR1 is MNHNS, CDR2 SASEGT. This CDR3 is built from 19 residues. V gave up 4 bases and J gave up 8 bases; unmatched junction bases: 25.

This clonotype has just a few counts. The chain uses TRBV27 and TRBJ2-7; either TRBD1 or TRBD2 may fit D (5 bases each). CDR1 is MNHEY, CDR2 SMNVEV, per germline (reference sequence). The ends were cut back, 8 bases at V and 7 bases at J, with 12 bases in the middle. This CDR3 is built from 11 residues. The CDR3 DNA reads as TGTGCCAGCTCCGGGGCAAGGGAGCAGTACTTC. Translating gives CASSGAREQYF.

Many counts were recorded for this clonotype. This chain uses TRBV7-6 with TRBJ1-1; unclear D gene. Germline-derived CDR1 and CDR2 are SGHVS and FNYEAQ. The CDR3 loop spans 14 amino acids. V was shortened by 0 bases and J by 5 bases, with 10 bases between the two germline ends. CDR3 in amino acids: CASSLAGRVTEAFF. Here the CDR3 DNA reads TGTGCCAGCAGCTTAGCAGGCCGGGTTACTGAAGCTTTCTTT.